This TCR beta chain stems from a study of CD8 T cells in Susac syndrome. Study-level results: As the study acknowledged, the number of individuals in its TCR sequencing and HLA analysis was relatively small.

High-throughput TCR beta sequencing covered peripheral CD8+ and CD4+ T cells. Random hexamers primed reverse transcription of 0.5 to 1 ug RNA. TCRdb processed the immunoSEQ multiplex PCR reads anew with MiXCR; each CDR3 protein has one entry. The data contain more than 200,000 distinct CDR3 sequences, over 85% of them seen just once; the ten biggest clones take up about 0.07%. Comments on this clonotype: Its cognate antigen is unknown. An end of the junction does not agree with germline; a read error may underlie this.

The sequence was obtained from a human donor with multiple sclerosis. Sequencing used CD4+ T cells from PBMCs.

The CDR3 DNA reads as TGTGCCAGCATGCGGGGGGCAACAAATGAAAAACTGTTTTTT. It specifies CASMRGATNEKLFF. This chain joins TRBV7-9 and TRBJ1-4; perhaps TRBD1 as D (6 bases). This CDR3 has 14 residues. Germline V gives CDR1 SEHNR, CDR2 FQNEAQ (reference sequence).